The entry below gives a single T cell receptor beta chain sequence along with its context. The record originates from a study of shared T cell receptors in the human thymus. V lost 2 bases, J lost 3 bases, and 2 bases stayed unmatched. This CDR3 spans 14 amino acids. CDR1 LNHNV and CDR2 YYDKDF come from the germline V gene (reference sequence). The table came from immunoSEQ multiplex PCR; TCRdb's copy has only in-frame clones and leaves some out. The table records hundreds of thousands of clones, roughly 74% of them present only once. Another study also made use of these data, one on human thymus T cells. That report adds: Congenital heart defects were the reason for the corrective surgery that the donors, healthy Finnish infants, were having. Resections removed during corrective heart surgery provided the thymus tissue used. Thymic repertoires of unrelated individuals were reported in related research to overlap highly.

The source material was thymocytes. This sequence was found in a boy less than two years old with a congenital heart defect. The genes are TRBV15 and TRBJ2-7; 9 bases match TRBD2. The CDR3 protein is CATSRRLADYEQYF. For the CDR3, the DNA is TGTGCCACCAGCAGAAGACTAGCGGACTACGAGCAGTACTTC.